This TCR beta chain was identified during a study of graft-versus-host responses after intestinal transplantation. The CDR3 has 19 residues. Trimming took off 0 bases at V and 0 bases at J, with 18 bases between the two ends. The germline CDR1 and CDR2 sequences are MNHNS and SASEGT. Broader study findings: Peak levels of circulating GvH clones tracked with early post-transplant HvG declines.

The protocol was immunoSEQ multiplex PCR, while the TCRdb copy is restricted to in-frame clones and leaves out a portion. This table holds around 7,400 clones, roughly a third found once. Each mixed lymphocyte reaction held 200,000 CFSE-labeled responders and 200,000 irradiated violet-dye-labeled stimulators. Responder CD3+CD4+ and CD3+CD8+ cells that were proliferating and CFSE-low were sorted after the reaction. The receptor's source is a human patient who was an organ donor for intestinal transplantation. Specimen: alloreactive CD8+ T cells from a mixed lymphocyte reaction culture, collected before transplantation. Noted subset: CFSE-low proliferating T cells sorted from approximately 6-day pre-transplant mixed lymphocyte reaction (GvH or HvG direction). The V gene is TRBV6-1, the J gene TRBJ2-1; D not resolved. In nucleotides, the CDR3 is TGTGCCAGCAGTGAAGCGTTTGGCAGCTGGTACTACTCCTACAATGAGCAGTTCTTC. It yields the protein CASSEAFGSWYYSYNEQFF.